A selection of T cell receptor beta chains follows, all from one sample in a study of OX40 agonist ivuxolimab in advanced cancers. This table comes from immunoSEQ multiplex PCR, and its TCRdb copy is limited to in-frame clones, with some not included. The sample includes 42,000 or so clones, 80% to 90% of them seen just once. Sequencing was performed on CD4+ or CD8+ T cells sorted from blood, taken in a trial of the OX40 agonist ivuxolimab. The source is an adult with an advanced solid tumor such as melanoma, head and neck, liver or kidney cancer. CDR3s include the opening cysteine and the closing phenylalanine or tryptophan. The D gene is left open where the match is weak. The size field is filled for only some rows; it gives once, few, many or a size class.

D	length	J	V	size	CDR3	DNA
TRBD2	14	TRBJ2-3	TRBV19	NA	CASSSGRDTDTQYF	TGTGCCAGTAGTAGCGGGAGAGACACAGATACGCAGTATTTT
NA	15	TRBJ2-1	TRBV7-9	NA	CASSRSGGGYNEQFF	TGTGCCAGCAGCCGGTCGGGTGGGGGGTACAATGAGCAGTTCTTC
NA	14	TRBJ2-5	TRBV7-2	once	CASSLESREETQYF	TGTGCCAGCAGCTTAGAAAGCAGGGAAGAGACCCAGTACTTC
TRBD2	14	TRBJ2-2	TRBV29-1	NA	CSVETSGTTGELFF	TGCAGCGTTGAAACTAGCGGGACCACCGGGGAGCTGTTTTTT
NA	13	TRBJ2-3	TRBV7-8	NA	CASSLVETDTQYF	TGTGCCAGCAGCTTAGTGGAGACAGATACGCAGTATTTT
NA	14	TRBJ1-3	TRBV18	NA	CASSPGPGETTIYF	TGTGCCAGCTCACCGGGACCAGGGGAGACCACCATATATTTT
TRBD2	15	TRBJ2-7	TRBV13	NA	CASSSSGGSAYEQYF	TGTGCCAGCAGCTCTAGCGGGGGGTCCGCCTACGAGCAGTACTTC
NA	14	TRBJ2-5	TRBV6-6	once	CASRGQGPQETQYF	TGTGCCAGCAGGGGCCAGGGCCCCCAAGAGACCCAGTACTTC
NA	15	TRBJ2-6	TRBV28	NA	CASSSFSSGANVLTF	TGTGCCAGCAGTAGCTTCAGCTCTGGGGCCAACGTCCTGACTTTC
NA	17	TRBJ1-4	TRBV28	NA	CASSSDNFGRVNEKLFF	TGTGCCAGCAGTTCTGATAATTTCGGCAGGGTGAACGAAAAACTGTTTTTT
TRBD2	23	TRBJ2-2	TRBV5-3	NA	CARSPRPRTGGTSGGWVTGELFF	TGTGCCAGAAGCCCCAGACCTCGGACAGGAGGGACTAGCGGGGGGTGGGTCACCGGGGAGCTGTTTTTT
NA	13	TRBJ1-1	TRBV5-1	NA	CASSEDGYTEAFF	TGCGCCAGCTCAGAGGATGGGTACACTGAAGCTTTCTTT
NA	12	TRBJ2-7	TRBV28	NA	CASRPPNHEQYF	TGTGCCAGCAGACCCCCAAACCACGAGCAGTACTTC
NA	13	TRBJ2-3	TRBV11-2	NA	CASSLAGTDTQYF	TGTGCCAGCAGCTTAGCCGGCACAGATACGCAGTATTTT
TRBD1	15	TRBJ1-6	TRBV30	NA	CAWTTDRAGNSPLHF	TGTGCCTGGACCACGGACAGGGCCGGTAATTCACCCCTCCACTTT
NA	12	TRBJ2-7	TRBV2	NA	CASSWSIDEQYF	TGTGCCAGCAGTTGGTCGATCGACGAGCAGTACTTC
TRBD1	17	TRBJ2-7	TRBV18	once	CASSPARGTGDSYEQYF	TGTGCCAGCTCACCAGCCCGCGGGACAGGCGATTCCTACGAGCAGTACTTC
TRBD1	18	TRBJ1-4	TRBV28	NA	CASSKLGDRGHSREKLFF	TGTGCCAGCAGTAAGCTCGGGGACAGGGGGCATTCCCGGGAAAAACTGTTTTTT
TRBD1	16	TRBJ2-3	TRBV6-4	once	CASSPLGQGASDTQYF	TGTGCCAGCAGCCCACTCGGACAGGGGGCCTCAGATACGCAGTATTTT
TRBD2	17	TRBJ2-3	TRBV2	NA	CASSDEGLAGESDTQYF	TGTGCCAGCAGTGATGAGGGACTAGCGGGAGAATCGGATACGCAGTATTTT